The clone carrying this TCR beta chain was detected only a few times. Its antigen is unidentified. This entry belongs to a study of T cell repertoires in cytomegalovirus infection. Study information: In public TCR beta signatures, there were indications of both CMV infection and matching HLA type.

The V gene's germline CDR1 is SGHVS and CDR2 FQNEAQ. There are 16 residues in the CDR3. Trimming at V came to 1 base and at J to 5 bases, leaving 9 bases not matched to a gene. Using its own MiXCR run on the reads, TCRdb lists one record per CDR3 protein. The top ten hold over 10% of the sample, which has about 770,000 distinct CDR3 sequences, 25% to 30% seen once. Study results and caveats: HLA-C-restricted TCR beta clonotypes specific for CMV led the ex vivo response.

The sequence was collected from a human donor in good health (CMV status not recorded). Some clones in this sample may be carry-over from other donors' samples. V and J are TRBV7-8 and TRBJ2-5, with 8 bases fitting TRBD2. The source material was cultured CD8+ T cells from PBMCs, sampled from culture after CMV antigen stimulation. CDR3 DNA: TGTGCCAGCAGCTTAGATTCCGGGGGGGCCGGGGAGACCCAGTACTTC. Protein: CASSLDSGGAGETQYF.